This is a list of T cell receptor beta chains from one sample in a study of T-cell memory formation after mild COVID-19. One entry per CDR3 protein results from TCRdb running MiXCR on the 5' RACE reads. The sample has roughly 350,000 distinct CDR3 sequences; roughly an eighth are singletons. The sample taken for sequencing was PBMCs or a T cell subset sorted from them (not recorded which). The receptors here all came from a man in his late teens or twenties who had mild COVID-19 (a few samples of this study predate the infection). Cell type and time point are not known. Each CDR3 is given with its conserved first and last residue. D genes are given only for firm matches. Clone size appears in some rows only: once, few, many, or a class for an expanded clone.

D gene,J gene,V gene,clone size,CDR3 DNA,CDR3 protein
-,TRBJ2-5,TRBV6-2/TRBV6-3,few,TGTGCCAGCCGGGGCACCACGAGGAGCCAGTACTTC,CASRGTTRSQYF
-,TRBJ1-1,TRBV6-5,few,TGTGCCAGCAGCTCGGCTGGGGCGACTGAAGCTTTCTTT,CASSSAGATEAFF
TRBD1,TRBJ2-2,TRBV29-1,-,TGCAGCGTTGAGGGACAGCTAAACACCGGGGAGCTGTTTTTT,CSVEGQLNTGELFF
TRBD1,TRBJ1-3,TRBV7-2,few,TGTGCCAGCAGCGCTAGGACAGGCTCCGGAAACACCATATATTTT,CASSARTGSGNTIYF
-,TRBJ2-3,TRBV5-1,few,TGCGCCAGCAGCCCACGACGGGCGACAGATACGCAGTATTTT,CASSPRRATDTQYF
-,TRBJ2-7,TRBV5-1,many,TGCGCCAGCAGCATGGGTCTCTGGGGCGAGCTAGTCTCCGACGAGCAGTACTTC,CASSMGLWGELVSDEQYF
-,TRBJ1-6,TRBV6-2/TRBV6-3,-,TGTGCCAGCCACCGGGAGGGAGGTTCACCCCTCCACTTT,CASHREGGSPLHF
TRBD1,TRBJ2-7,TRBV6-2/TRBV6-3,few,TGTGCCAGCAGGGAGGGACAGGGCAGCTCCTACGAGCAGTACTTC,CASREGQGSSYEQYF
-,TRBJ1-6,TRBV12-3/TRBV12-4,-,TGTGCCAGCAGTTCCTTCGGGTCACCCCTCCACTTT,CASSSFGSPLHF
TRBD2,TRBJ2-1,TRBV6-6,-,TGTGCCAGCACCCTAGGGTTAGCGGGGGGGCCGTCCTACAATGAGCAGTTCTTC,CASTLGLAGGPSYNEQFF
-,TRBJ1-4,TRBV12-3/TRBV12-4,-,TGTGCCAGCAGCAACCCCGAAGGCAGGGAAGGTGAAAAACTGTTTTTT,CASSNPEGREGEKLFF
-,TRBJ1-4,TRBV7-2,-,TGTGCCAGCAGCCCAGGAGCCGGAGGAGCAACTAATGAAAAACTGTTTTTT,CASSPGAGGATNEKLFF
TRBD1,TRBJ1-5,TRBV15,-,TGTGCCACCAGCAGAGGGACAGGTGGCAATCAGCCCCAGCATTTT,CATSRGTGGNQPQHF
-,TRBJ1-1,TRBV6-5,many,TGTGCCAGCAGTTACTCAAAGGGGGGGGCCCACACTGAAGCTTTCTTT,CASSYSKGGAHTEAFF
TRBD2,TRBJ2-3,TRBV20-1,few,TGCAGTGCATACCGGACTAGCGGAAGCACAGATACGCAGTATTTT,CSAYRTSGSTDTQYF
-,TRBJ2-2,TRBV4-1,few,TGCGCCAGCACCCTATCTCCGACCGGGGAGCTGTTTTTT,CASTLSPTGELFF
-,TRBJ1-6,TRBV28,-,TGTGCCAGCAGTTTAACGGGGAGGTTTGATTCACCCCTCCACTTT,CASSLTGRFDSPLHF
-,TRBJ2-7,TRBV5-1,many,TGCGCCAGCAGCTTGGTCACCCAGTCCTACGAGCAGTACTTC,CASSLVTQSYEQYF
-,TRBJ2-1,TRBV28,-,TGTGCCAGCACCATAAAGTACCGGAGCTACAATGAGCAGTTCTTC,CASTIKYRSYNEQFF
TRBD2,TRBJ2-2,TRBV28,few,TGTGCCAGCAGTTTAACGGGGGGGCCGTACACCGGGGAGCTGTTTTTT,CASSLTGGPYTGELFF
-,TRBJ1-2,TRBV5-1,few,TGCGCCAGCAGCGACGGATCTAACTATGGCTACACCTTC,CASSDGSNYGYTF
-,TRBJ1-1,TRBV5-1,-,TGCGCCAGCAGCCCAGGACCCGCGAACACTGAAGCTTTCTTT,CASSPGPANTEAFF
TRBD2,TRBJ2-2,TRBV5-6,many,TGTGCCAGCAGCTTGCTCCTAGCGGGGGGCAGGACCGGGGAGCTGTTTTTT,CASSLLLAGGRTGELFF
-,TRBJ2-1,TRBV4-1,-,TGCGCCAGCAGCCAAGCCACGGTTGAGGGTGAGCAGTTCTTC,CASSQATVEGEQFF
-,TRBJ1-5,TRBV7-2,-,TGTGCCAGCAGCTTAGGCTATGGGAGCTACAATCAGCCCCAGCATTTT,CASSLGYGSYNQPQHF
TRBD1,TRBJ1-1,TRBV7-2,-,TGTGCCAGCAGCACCCAGGGGGTCATGAACACTGAAGCTTTCTTT,CASSTQGVMNTEAFF
-,TRBJ1-6,TRBV10-3,-,TGTGCCATCAGTGAATCCAGGGATTATAATTCACCCCTCCACTTT,CAISESRDYNSPLHF
-,TRBJ1-2,TRBV27,-,TGTGCCAGCGGATCATACCGGGCTAACTATGGCTACACCTTC,CASGSYRANYGYTF
-,TRBJ1-2,TRBV24-1,few,TGTGCCACCAGTGATGCGACGGGTGGCTATGGCTACACCTTC,CATSDATGGYGYTF
TRBD1,TRBJ2-1,TRBV19,few,TGTGCCAGTAGAGCAATCGACAGGGGTGAGCAGTTCTTC,CASRAIDRGEQFF
-,TRBJ2-3,TRBV29-1,-,TGCAGCGTTGGACGGAGCAACACAGATACGCAGTATTTT,CSVGRSNTDTQYF
-,TRBJ1-5,TRBV11-2,-,TGTGCCAGTGGAGCAGGGAAGGGACAGCCCCAGCATTTT,CASGAGKGQPQHF
-,TRBJ2-1,TRBV4-1,many,TGCGCCAGCAGCCAAGGTAGGGCAGGGAGTGTAGTTGAGCAGTTCTTC,CASSQGRAGSVVEQFF
-,TRBJ2-3,TRBV4-2,few,TGTGCCAGCAGCCAAGAGGGTACCACAGATACGCAGTATTTT,CASSQEGTTDTQYF
TRBD1,TRBJ2-6,TRBV7-9,few,TGTGCCAGCAGGGGTCCGGGACAGCGATCTGCGGGGGCCAACGTCCTGACTTTC,CASRGPGQRSAGANVLTF
TRBD1,TRBJ2-1,TRBV24-1,many,TGTGCCATTAGAGACAGGGACGATGAGCAGTTCTTC,CAIRDRDDEQFF
TRBD2,TRBJ2-1,TRBV6-2/TRBV6-3,few,TGTGCCAGCACCCCAGCGGGGGGTAATTGGGAAAATGAGCAGTTCTTC,CASTPAGGNWENEQFF
TRBD1,TRBJ1-2,TRBV14,-,TGTGCCAGCAGCCCTTGGACAGGGGGCCATGGCTACACCTTC,CASSPWTGGHGYTF
-,TRBJ2-6,TRBV7-7,-,TGTGCCAGCAGCTTAGACAGGCCAGGGTATGGGGCCAACGTCCTGACTTTC,CASSLDRPGYGANVLTF
-,TRBJ2-7,TRBV18,few,TGTGCCAGCTCACCACGGGGACCCCACTACGAGCAGTACTTC,CASSPRGPHYEQYF
-,TRBJ2-7,TRBV7-2,-,TGTGCCAGCAGCTCCCGGGACCTTTACGAGCAGTACTTC,CASSSRDLYEQYF
TRBD1,TRBJ2-2,TRBV10-3,few,TGTGCCACCGACAGGGAACAAACCGGGGAGCTGTTTTTT,CATDREQTGELFF
-,TRBJ1-2,TRBV12-3/TRBV12-4,many,TGTGCCAGCAGTTCCCTTGGTAGGGGCAGTGAAGGCTACACCTTC,CASSSLGRGSEGYTF
TRBD1,TRBJ1-1,TRBV10-3,-,TGTGCCATCAGCGACCAGGGGGCCACTGAAGCTTTCTTT,CAISDQGATEAFF
-,TRBJ2-5,TRBV5-1,-,TGCGCCAGCAGCGCCTTGGGCCAGGACCAAGAGACCCAGTACTTC,CASSALGQDQETQYF